This note documents a single T cell receptor beta chain sequence. Data came from immunoSEQ multiplex PCR; TCRdb stores just in-frame clones and leaves some out. The repertoire has around 69,000 clones, roughly nine tenths of them found once; the top ten carry around 4.1%. The data originate from a study of OX40 agonist ivuxolimab in advanced cancers. This CDR3 spans 18 amino acids. The chain combines TRBV21-1 with TRBJ1-5; TRBD1, the table's D call, lacks a check against the DNA. TRBV21-1 is noted as a pseudogene. This clonotype originated in an adult with an advanced solid tumor such as melanoma, head and neck, liver or kidney cancer. The sequencing used CD4+ or CD8+ T cells sorted from blood, collected in a trial of the OX40 agonist ivuxolimab. CDR3 sequence (DNA): TGTGCCAGCAGCAAGGGGGGACAGGGACGGACCCGGAATCAGCCCCAGCATTTT. Its protein product is CASSKGGQGRTRNQPQHF.